The 26 T cell receptor beta chains listed next were all sequenced from one sample in a study of T cell changes during pregnancy in multiple sclerosis (dated by TCRdb to the late 2010s). Libraries were constructed by the immunoSEQ multiplex PCR assay. This immuneACCESS table, as held by TCRdb, lists in-frame sequences with V and J called but not all clones. Of the missing ones, under half trace to an unresolved V gene in checked studies; the others have no known cause. Here the sample has approximately 97,000 clones; 90% to 95% occur a single time. Around 1.7% of the sample belongs to the ten largest clones. The source was peripheral blood, collected after pregnancy. These receptor sequences come from a female donor in good health, enrolled as a control in a pregnancy study.

This rearrangement joins TRBV7-9 to TRBJ1-1, with no clear D. This CDR3 is built from 13 residues. The V end lost 5 bases, the J end lost 4 bases, and 11 bases lay between the germline ends. The germline V gene encodes CDR1 SEHNR and CDR2 FQNEAQ (reference sequence). This chain's CDR3 is CASSVIQSTEAFF. CDR3 in DNA: TGTGCCAGCAGCGTTATTCAGTCCACTGAAGCTTTCTTT.

The rearrangement joins TRBV5-5 to TRBJ2-1; possible D gene TRBD1, 6 bases. Per germline, CDR1 SGHKS and CDR2 YYEKEE (reference sequence). Between the trimmed V and J ends, which lost 3 bases and 4 bases, there was a span of 17 bases. The CDR3 has 16 residues. CDR3: CASSWDNRDTYNEQFF. The DNA of the CDR3 is TGTGCCAGCAGCTGGGACAACCGGGACACTTACAATGAGCAGTTCTTC.

This chain joins TRBV9 and TRBJ1-2, with 8 bases fitting TRBD1. V lost 2 bases to trimming and J lost 8 bases; unmatched junction nucleotides: 14. This CDR3 is built from 16 residues. Looked up from germline, CDR1 is SGDLS and CDR2 is YYNGEE. DNA for the CDR3: TGTGCCAGCAGCGTGGGGATCGACAGGGGAGTGGAAGGCTACACCTTC. Protein sequence: CASSVGIDRGVEGYTF.

Written as DNA, the CDR3 is TGTGCCAGCAGCCCCGGACAGGGCGGCTCCTACAATGAGCAGTTCTTC. This codes for CASSPGQGGSYNEQFF. V and J are TRBV7-8 and TRBJ2-1, with 8 bases fitting TRBD1. V was pared by 5 bases and J by 0 bases, with 6 bases of the junction left unmatched. The germline V gene has CDR1 SGHVS and CDR2 FQNEAQ. CDR3 length: 16 residues.

The chain couples TRBV6-5 to TRBJ1-5; possibly TRBD1 for D (6 bases). V shed 5 bases and J shed 7 bases, with 15 bases lying between them. The CDR3 covers 14 residues. CDR1 MNHEY and CDR2 SVGAGI come from the germline V gene. The CDR3 here is CASSGGQGVQPQHF. In DNA form, the CDR3 reads TGTGCCAGCAGTGGGGGACAAGGAGTACAGCCCCAGCATTTT.

The J gene is TRBJ1-6, the V gene TRBV5-1; 7 bases align to TRBD1. The CDR3 has 14 residues. V shed 4 bases, J shed 6 bases, and the junction held 4 bases outside the gene matches. The V gene's germline CDR1 is SGHRS and CDR2 YFSETQ. The CDR3 spells CASSPGQLNSPLHF. CDR3 in DNA: TGCGCCAGCAGCCCGGGACAGCTTAATTCACCCCTCCACTTT.

With respect to this clone: The same CDR3 can be traced to other DNA sequences in this sample. The genes are TRBV7-9 and TRBJ1-2; D is perhaps TRBD1 (5 bases). CDR1 SEHNR and CDR2 FQNEAQ come from the germline V gene (reference sequence). The CDR3 is 13 residues long. V was shortened by 1 base and J by 5 bases, with 8 bases between the two germline ends. CDR3 loop: CASSLGDSYGYTF. In DNA, the CDR3 is TGTGCCAGCAGCTTAGGGGACTCATATGGCTACACCTTC.

The chain is built from TRBV5-4 and TRBJ2-1, with unresolved D. The V gene lost 3 bases and the J gene lost 7 bases, with 17 bases spanning the gap. CDR3 size: 15 residues. Germline assignment: CDR1 SGHNT and CDR2 YYREEE (reference sequence). In nucleotides, the CDR3 is TGTGCCAGCAGCTCTAGGAAGGAAGACCGGAATGAGCAGTTCTTC. It is translated as CASSSRKEDRNEQFF.

The V call is TRBV6-5, the J call TRBJ2-7; perhaps TRBD1 as D (5 bases). CDR1 and CDR2 (germline): MNHEY, SVGAGI. This CDR3 is 13 amino acids long. Trimming took off 6 bases at V and 0 bases at J, with 9 bases between the two ends. The CDR3 loop is CASRRQSSYEQYF. CDR3 DNA sequence: TGTGCCAGCAGACGACAGAGCTCCTACGAGCAGTACTTC.

This clone occurred a few times. The chain joins TRBV7-8 to TRBJ2-7, with a possible D match to TRBD2 (7 bases). Per the germline V gene, CDR1 is SGHVS and CDR2 is FQNEAQ. Trimming took 7 bases from V and 5 from J, leaving 15 bases between them. The CDR3 extends over 13 amino acids. The chain's CDR3 is CASTPRGADEQYF. The DNA of the CDR3 is TGTGCCAGCACCCCCCGGGGGGCCGACGAGCAGTACTTC.

The chain couples TRBV11-3 to TRBJ2-5, with 7 positions matching TRBD1. Per germline, CDR1 SGHNT and CDR2 YENEEA. V dropped 5 bases and J dropped 5; count of bases not matched to a gene: 5. The CDR3 is made up of 13 amino acids. The CDR3 DNA follows: TGTGCCAGCAGCCCCGGGACAGTCGAGACCCAGTACTTC. As protein: CASSPGTVETQYF. The complete variable domain, with remaining parts taken from reference TRBV11-3 and TRBJ2-5, reads EAGVVQSPRYKIIEKKQPVAFWCNPISGHNTLYWYLQNLGQGPELLIRYENEEAVDDSQLPKDRFSAERLKGVDSTLKIQPAELGDSAVYLCASSPGTVETQYFGPGTRLLVL.

This chain uses TRBV7-9 with TRBJ2-7; 8 bases agree with TRBD1. J gave up 4 bases and V 5 bases, and 10 bases lay outside the gene matches. Germline CDR1 SEHNR, CDR2 FQNEAQ (reference sequence). This CDR3 is built from 15 residues. In DNA form, the CDR3 reads TGTGCCAGCAGCAATAGGGGCAGGGGGCATTACGAGCAGTACTTC. Protein: CASSNRGRGHYEQYF.

V gene TRBV30 combines with J gene TRBJ1-2; 7 nucleotides align to TRBD1. The CDR3 length is 14 residues. The germline gives CDR1 GTSNPN, CDR2 SVGIG (reference sequence). V trimming: 3 bases; J trimming: 2 bases; junction bases outside the gene matches: 6. The CDR3 region is CAWSDRVGNYGYTF. The CDR3 nucleotides are TGTGCCTGGAGCGACAGGGTAGGGAACTATGGCTACACCTTC.

This chain joins TRBV19 and TRBJ2-7, with TRBD1 matching over 9 bases. This CDR3 is 14 amino acids long. Germline trimming cut 5 bases from V and 3 bases from J; bases unmatched to any gene: 5. The germline gives CDR1 LNHDA, CDR2 SQIVND (reference sequence). The CDR3 sequence: CASSSGQGLYEQYF. The CDR3 coding sequence is TGTGCCAGTAGTTCGGGACAGGGTCTCTACGAGCAGTACTTC.

V and J are TRBV5-1 and TRBJ2-5, with a possible D match to TRBD1 (6 bases). Looked up from germline, CDR1 is SGHRS and CDR2 is YFSETQ. With 0 bases removed from V and 2 bases from J, the gap between germline ends came to 11 bases. The CDR3 covers 15 residues. This CDR3 is CASSLGDRPQETQYF. In nucleotides, the CDR3 is TGCGCCAGCAGCTTGGGCGACAGGCCTCAAGAGACCCAGTACTTC.

The chain couples TRBV11-1 to TRBJ2-7; weak D call: TRBD2 (6 bases). The germline V gene has CDR1 SGHAT and CDR2 FQDESV (reference sequence). The CDR3 contains 14 residues. V was cut by 7 bases and J by 2 bases, with 15 bases left in between. DNA of the CDR3: TGTGCCAGCAAAAGAGGCGGGGCGACCTACGAGCAGTACTTC. Translated, it gives CASKRGGATYEQYF. Full variable domain (rest looked up from reference TRBV11-1 and TRBJ2-7): EAEVAQSPRYKITEKSQAVAFWCDPISGHATLYWYRQILGQGPELLVQFQDESVVDDSQLPKDRFSAERLKGVDSTLKIQPAELGDSAMYLCASKRGGATYEQYFGPGTRLTVT.

This clone was counted only a few times. This chain uses TRBV19 with TRBJ1-1; D may be TRBD1 (6 bases). This CDR3 region has 13 residues. Germline CDR1 and CDR2: LNHDA and SQIVND (reference sequence). V shed 9 bases and J shed 3 bases, with 14 bases lying between them. CDR3 DNA sequence: TGTGCCAGCGCCTGGACAGAGGACACTGAAGCTTTCTTT. Translation gives CASAWTEDTEAFF.

The rearrangement uses TRBV19 and TRBJ1-6; D ambiguous. With 5 bases removed from V and 1 base from J, the gap between germline ends came to 9 bases. Germline loops: CDR1 LNHDA, CDR2 SQIVND (reference sequence). The length of the CDR3 is 15 residues. The chain's CDR3 is CASSLSRSYNSPLHF. The DNA for the CDR3 is TGTGCCAGTAGTCTTTCGCGGTCCTATAATTCACCCCTCCACTTT. Combining the CDR3 with reference TRBV19 and TRBJ1-6 gives the whole variable domain DGGITQSPKYLFRKEGQNVTLSCEQNLNHDAMYWYRQDPGQGLRLIYYSQIVNDFQKGDIAEGYSVSREKKESFPLTVTSAQKNPTAFYLCASSLSRSYNSPLHFGNGTRLTVT.

The V and J genes are TRBV18 and TRBJ2-5, with TRBD2 as a possible D gene (7 bases). V was clipped by 0 bases and J by 6 bases, with 14 bases between them. Germline CDR1 and CDR2: KGHSH and LQKENI. This CDR3 is built from 15 residues. As DNA, the CDR3 is TGTGCCAGCTCACCACCGAGGGGGGGCCTGAAGACCCAGTACTTC. Its protein product is CASSPPRGGLKTQYF.

This chain connects TRBV9 to TRBJ1-2, with TRBD1 as a possible D gene (5 bases). V lost 4 bases and J 4 bases, leaving 11 bases between the germline ends. There are 13 residues in the CDR3. Germline CDR1 SGDLS, CDR2 YYNGEE. The CDR3 bases are TGTGCCAGCAGCCGAGGCAGGGTCTATGGCTACACCTTC. Amino acids: CASSRGRVYGYTF.

Points on this clone: One end of the junction fails to match germline, which may point to a read error. J is TRBJ1-1 and V is TRBV2; D gene unclear. Germline CDR1 SNHLY, CDR2 FYNNEI. The CDR3 totals 13 residues. The CDR3 sequence: CASKPIRADGEEF. The CDR3 nucleotides are TGTGCCAGCAAGCCAATAAGGGCCGACGGGGAGGAATTT.

This chain uses TRBV29-1 with TRBJ1-2; the D is unclear. Germline V gene sequence: CDR1 SQVTM, CDR2 ANQGSEA. CDR3 length equals 14 residues. Deletions cut 3 bases from V and 4 bases from J, with 15 bases between. For the CDR3, the DNA is TGCAGCGTTGACTCCAGAGCATCGGGCTATGGCTACACCTTC. It translates to CSVDSRASGYGYTF.

The chain joins TRBV4-3 to TRBJ1-2; D unresolved. The germline V and J ends were trimmed by 3 bases and 7 bases, with 15 bases remaining between them. Germline V gene sequence: CDR1 LGHNA, CDR2 YSLEER. CDR3 length equals 14 residues. This CDR3 is CASSQERSMGGYTF. CDR3 in DNA: TGCGCCAGCAGCCAGGAGAGGTCCATGGGTGGCTACACCTTC.

This CDR3 is CASSATPEDTGELFF. In nucleotides, the CDR3 is TGTGCCAGCAGCGCGACCCCAGAGGACACCGGGGAGCTGTTTTTT. The gene calls are TRBV11-2 and TRBJ2-2; D is unclear. Trimming took 5 bases from V and 3 from J, leaving 13 bases between them. The CDR3 extends over 15 amino acids. Germline V gene sequence: CDR1 SGHAT, CDR2 FQNNGV.

The rearrangement joins TRBV30 to TRBJ1-5; weak D call: TRBD1 (5 bases). This CDR3 has 16 amino acids. V was trimmed by 6 bases and J by 3 bases, leaving 21 bases between them. Germline-derived CDR1 and CDR2 are GTSNPN and SVGIG (reference sequence). The CDR3 loop is CACQPQGVLINQPQHF. The CDR3, as DNA: TGTGCCTGTCAGCCGCAAGGGGTGTTAATCAATCAGCCCCAGCATTTT.

This clone was recorded once. V gene TRBV2 combines with J gene TRBJ1-5; TRBD1 might be the D (5 bases). Germline V gene lookup returns CDR1 SNHLY and CDR2 FYNNEI. V was trimmed by 5 bases and J by 4 bases, leaving 9 bases between them. There are 13 residues in the CDR3. The CDR3 DNA is TGTGCCAGCAGTTGGACACCAAATCAGCCCCAGCATTTT. Amino acid sequence: CASSWTPNQPQHF.